These 27 T cell receptor beta chains were sequenced from one sample in a study of blood T cells in healthy people across ages (dated by TCRdb to between 2014 and 2017). Libraries were made using 5' RACE. Instrument used: Illumina HiSeq 2500. A second PCR of about 6 to 11 cycles was run with a J-beta primer mix and a sample-barcoded 5' primer. The public reads were reanalyzed by TCRdb: fastp trimming at Q25, MiXCR alignment, in-frame beta chains only. Each record represents a unique CDR3 protein, reported with the most common genes and DNA among its rows. The sample table contains about 780,000 distinct CDR3 sequences; only one count was recorded for about 42% of them. Of the sample, about a sixth falls within the top ten clones. The specimen was blood. The origin of the receptors is a man older than 75 in good health.

J is TRBJ1-2 and V is TRBV25-1; 7 bases fit TRBD1. The ends lost 5 bases at V and 2 bases at J; junction bases unmatched: 2. The CDR3 is made up of 13 amino acids. CDR1 and CDR2 from the germline V gene are MGHDK and SYGVNS. The CDR3 DNA reads TGTGCCAGCAGTTGGGGACAGAACTATGGCTACACCTTC. Translating gives CASSWGQNYGYTF.

This clonotype was found once. The chain joins TRBV4-3 to TRBJ2-5, with D possibly matching TRBD1 (5 bases). The better agreement between TRBJ2-1 and the DNA end casts doubt on the J call. CDR3 length: 13 residues. Looked up from germline, CDR1 is LGHNA and CDR2 is YSLEER. In nucleotides, the CDR3 is TGCGCCAGCAGCTTGGACGGACAAGAGACCCAGTTCTTC. Its translation is CASSLDGQETQFF.

In its sample, this clonotype was seen many times. The J gene is TRBJ1-4, the V gene TRBV11-2, with a weak D call TRBD1 (6 bases). This CDR3 region has 12 residues. CDR1 is SGHAT and CDR2 is FQNNGV in the germline V gene. Trimming took 4 bases from V and 8 from J, leaving 8 bases between them. As DNA, the CDR3 is TGTGCCAGCAGCTCCAGGGGCGAAAAACTGTTTTTT. This codes for CASSSRGEKLFF.

This chain links TRBV5-1 with TRBJ2-1, with D uncertain. Trimming removed 0 bases at V and 4 bases at J, with 11 bases between. This CDR3 is built from 15 residues. Germline lookup yields CDR1 SGHRS and CDR2 YFSETQ. The CDR3 here is CASSLGRAAYNEQFF. The CDR3 DNA reads TGCGCCAGCAGCTTGGGGAGAGCCGCATACAATGAGCAGTTCTTC.

The V gene is TRBV10-3, the J gene TRBJ2-3, with 10 bases identical to TRBD2. The CDR3 has 17 amino acids. Looked up from germline, CDR1 is ENHRY and CDR2 is SYGVKD. V was pared by 2 bases and J by 3 bases, with 8 bases of the junction left unmatched. CDR3 DNA: TGTGCCATCAGTGAGAGGCCCCCGGGACTAGCGACAGATACGCAGTATTTT. Protein product: CAISERPPGLATDTQYF.

J is TRBJ2-4 and V is TRBV27; 10 positions match TRBD1. The J call is uncertain, as TRBJ2-7 better fits the DNA end. Germline V gives CDR1 MNHEY, CDR2 SMNVEV (reference sequence). This CDR3 contains 15 residues. The chain's CDR3 is CASSSSTGGEHEQYF. CDR3 coding DNA: TGTGCCAGCAGTTCCTCGACAGGGGGCGAACACGAGCAGTACTTC.

For this clonotype: One end of the junction varies from germline; a read error may be responsible. The V and J genes are TRBV7-8 and TRBJ1-2; TRBD1 might be the D (6 bases). Looked up from germline, CDR1 is SGHVS and CDR2 is FQNEAQ. CDR3 size: 15 residues. CDR3 loop: CTSSLGAGAAYGYTF. The CDR3 region has the DNA TGTACCAGCAGCCTCGGGGCAGGGGCGGCCTATGGCTACACCTTC.

The V and J genes are TRBV20-1 and TRBJ2-1, with 7 nucleotides matching TRBD2. The CDR3 has 15 amino acids. V was pared by 0 bases and J by 5 bases, with 7 bases of the junction left unmatched. CDR1 DFQATT and CDR2 SNEGSKA come from the germline V gene (reference sequence). CDR3 nucleotide sequence: TGCAGTGCTAGAGATTTAGCTAGCGGCCACAATGAGCAGTTCTTC. Its protein product is CSARDLASGHNEQFF.

This chain joins TRBV7-3 and TRBJ2-3; 11 nucleotides line up with TRBD2. CDR1 is SGHTA, CDR2 FQGTGA, per germline. This CDR3 contains 18 residues. V lost 5 bases, J lost 1 base, and 11 bases stayed unmatched. The CDR3 nucleotides read TGTGCCAGCAGCCCAACTCTGACTAGCGGGATTGGCACAGATACGCAGTATTTT. This encodes CASSPTLTSGIGTDTQYF.

Of note for this clonotype: A read error is possible here, since a much larger clone lies one base away. The rearrangement links TRBV7-2 to TRBJ2-7; 8 bases line up with TRBD1. The CDR3 runs to 13 residues. V lost 7 bases, J lost 1 base, and 3 bases stayed unmatched. Per germline, CDR1 SGHTA and CDR2 FQGNSA. This chain's CDR3 is CASTRTGSYEQYF. CDR3 sequence (DNA): TGTGCCAGCACCCGGACAGGGTCCTACGAGCAGTACTTC. Full variable domain (remainder filled in from reference TRBV7-2 and TRBJ2-7): GAGVSQSPSNKVTEKGKDVELRCDPISGHTALYWYRQSLGQGLEFLIYFQGNSAPDKSGLPSDRFSAERTGGSVSTLTIQRTQQEDSAVYLCASTRTGSYEQYFGPGTRLTVT.

The chain links TRBV20-1 to TRBJ2-1; 10 bases align to TRBD2. Germline assignment: CDR1 DFQATT and CDR2 SNEGSKA (reference sequence). After removal of 3 bases from V and 9 bases from J, the junction contained 8 bases not matched to a gene. The CDR3 spans 14 residues. The CDR3 here is CSASRASGSTEQFF. The CDR3 DNA reads TGCAGTGCTAGTAGAGCTAGCGGGAGTACTGAGCAGTTCTTC.

This clonotype has a single count. The chain joins TRBV6-1 to TRBJ1-5; 7 bases fit TRBD1. The CDR3 is 15 residues long. J gave up 7 bases and V 5 bases, and 11 bases lay outside the gene matches. Germline values: CDR1 MNHNS, CDR2 SASEGT. The CDR3, as DNA: TGTGCCAGCAGTTCAGGGACAGACCTTGGCCAGCCCCAGCATTTT. Amino acid sequence: CASSSGTDLGQPQHF.

The chain carries TRBV6-1 and TRBJ1-5; no firm D call. CDR3 length equals 14 residues. V dropped 4 bases and J dropped 5 bases, with 12 bases sitting between them. Germline loops: CDR1 MNHNS, CDR2 SASEGT. In DNA form, the CDR3 reads TGTGCCAGCAGTGCGGGTAGTTCCTATCAGCCCCAGCATTTT. This encodes CASSAGSSYQPQHF.

This clonotype showed up just a few times. For the CDR3, the DNA is TGTGCCAGCAGCCAGGAAGCGGGAATCACTGCCGAGCAGTACTTC. Translating gives CASSQEAGITAEQYF. V and J are TRBV27 and TRBJ2-7, with 7 bases matching TRBD2. The length of the CDR3 is 15 residues. Germline CDR1 reads MNHEY; CDR2 reads SMNVEV (reference sequence). V was pared by 6 bases and J by 6 bases, with 14 bases of the junction left unmatched.

The chain is built from TRBV28 and TRBJ2-3, with 9 bases identical to TRBD2. Trimming took 4 bases from V and 5 from J; bases not matched to a gene: 22. The CDR3 is 20 residues long. The germline V gene has CDR1 MDHEN and CDR2 SYDVKM. This chain's CDR3 is CASSSLVRLLIAGGRDTQYF. As DNA, the CDR3 is TGTGCCAGCAGTTCCCTCGTTAGGTTGTTAATCGCGGGAGGGAGAGATACGCAGTATTTT.

Worth noting for this clonotype: Given a much more abundant clone one base away, this may be a read error. The chain links TRBV5-1 to TRBJ2-5, with D hard to call. The last part of the DNA fits TRBJ2-7 better; the J call may be wrong. Per germline, CDR1 SGHRS and CDR2 YFSETQ. CDR3 length: 14 amino acids. The CDR3 spells CASSLVEGDYEQYF. CDR3 DNA sequence: TGCGCCAGCAGCTTGGTTGAAGGTGATTACGAGCAGTACTTC.

A single count supports this clonotype. The genes are TRBV5-6 and TRBJ2-7; D is ambiguous. The germline gives CDR1 SGHDT, CDR2 YYEEEE. This CDR3 has 14 amino acids. Trimming shortened V by 0 bases and J by 0 bases, and 7 bases separated the two germline ends. CDR3 sequence: CASSLDGVSYEQYF. DNA of the CDR3: TGTGCCAGCAGCTTGGATGGGGTCTCCTACGAGCAGTACTTC.

Notes on this clonotype: The junction shows a germline mismatch at one end, possibly a read error. This chain links TRBV6-1 with TRBJ2-5; TRBD2 matches at 12 bases. Germline V gives CDR1 MNHNS, CDR2 SASEGT. The CDR3 loop spans 17 amino acids. The CDR3 DNA follows: TGTGCCAGCAGTACCGGGACTAGCGGGTTCTTGGGAGAGGCCCAGTACTTC. This sequence encodes CASSTGTSGFLGEAQYF.

This clonotype came up once. The germline gene is not matched at one end of the junction; a read error may be the cause. V is TRBV20-1 and J is TRBJ1-4; D is uncertain. The length of the CDR3 is 14 residues. Per germline, CDR1 DFQATT and CDR2 SNEGSKA (reference sequence). CDR3 protein: CSAVPGGTNENLFF. In DNA, the CDR3 is TGCAGTGCTGTCCCGGGAGGCACTAATGAAAACCTGTTTTTT.

This chain links TRBV5-1 with TRBJ2-7, with 9 bases identical to TRBD2. The CDR3 sequence is 16 residues long. Looked up from germline, CDR1 is SGHRS and CDR2 is YFSETQ. V trimming: 0 bases; J trimming: 6 bases; junction bases outside the gene matches: 10. CDR3 in DNA: TGCGCCAGCAGCTTGGCCGTAGCGGGAGAGGGGGGCGAGCAGTACTTC. It is translated as CASSLAVAGEGGEQYF.

Here the CDR3 DNA reads TGTGCCACCAGCAGAGATGATTGGCGGGAGCTGGTCAATGAGCAGTACTTC. Amino acids: CATSRDDWRELVNEQYF. This chain links TRBV15 with TRBJ2-5, with TRBD2 matching over 7 bases. Trimming cost V 0 bases and J 11 bases; bases outside gene matches: 18. The CDR3 consists of 17 residues. The germline CDR1 and CDR2 sequences are LNHNV and YYDKDF (reference sequence).

The rearrangement joins TRBV27 to TRBJ1-2; D call uncertain. V gave up 4 bases and J gave up 2 bases, with 8 bases separating them. Germline-derived CDR1 and CDR2 are MNHEY and SMNVEV (reference sequence). CDR3 length equals 13 residues. CDR3 region: CASSWQGNYGYTF. The CDR3 nucleotides read TGTGCCAGCAGTTGGCAAGGAAACTATGGCTACACCTTC.

This clonotype was counted a few times. The chain has TRBV11-2 and TRBJ2-7; 7 positions match TRBD2. This CDR3 is 14 amino acids long. Trimming cost V 1 base and J 4 bases; bases outside gene matches: 4. Germline CDR1 is SGHAT and CDR2 is FQNNGV. As DNA, the CDR3 is TGTGCCAGCAGCTTAGCGGCGGGAGTATACGAGCAGTACTTC. Protein product: CASSLAAGVYEQYF. The full variable domain, with the rest looked up from reference TRBV11-2 and TRBJ2-7, is EAGVAQSPRYKIIEKRQSVAFWCNPISGHATLYWYQQILGQGPKLLIQFQNNGVVDDSQLPKDRFSAERLKGVDSTLKIQPAKLEDSAVYLCASSLAAGVYEQYFGPGTRLTVT.

Many counts were recorded for this clonotype. The rearrangement uses TRBV7-2 and TRBJ1-2, with 7 bases matching TRBD1. Germline-derived CDR1 and CDR2 are SGHTA and FQGNSA. V was clipped by 4 bases and J by 2 bases; unmatched bases: 1. The CDR3 is made up of 13 amino acids. The CDR3: CASSSQGNYGYTF. CDR3 nucleotide sequence: TGTGCCAGCAGCTCACAGGGGAACTATGGCTACACCTTC.

This clonotype was seen more than once but under ten times. The V and J genes are TRBV11-3 and TRBJ2-6; no clear D. From germline, CDR1 is SGHNT and CDR2 YENEEA. V lost 7 bases and J 1 base, leaving 8 bases between the germline ends. The CDR3 extends over 14 amino acids. The CDR3 nucleotides read TGTGCCAGCACCCAAAGGTCTGGGGCCAACGTCCTGACTTTC. Its protein is CASTQRSGANVLTF.

This clonotype has just one count. Being one base from a much bigger clone, this may be a read error. V usage is TRBV20-1 and J usage is TRBJ2-1; 13 bases are a match to TRBD2. The J call may be mistaken, given a closer DNA end match to TRBJ2-7. The CDR3 has 16 amino acids. CDR1 and CDR2 from the germline V gene are DFQATT and SNEGSKA (reference sequence). As DNA, the CDR3 is TGCAGTGCTAATCAACTAGCGGGAGGGCCCAACAATGAGCAGTACTTC. Its protein product is CSANQLAGGPNNEQYF.

This rearrangement joins TRBV4-1 to TRBJ2-7, with TRBD2 matching 11 bases. The CDR3 runs to 16 residues. The trim removed 0 bases at V and 3 bases at J, leaving 4 bases unmatched. Germline CDR1 MGHRA, CDR2 YSYEKL. The CDR3 loop reads CASSQDRTSGFYEQYF. The CDR3 DNA follows: TGCGCCAGCAGCCAAGATAGGACTAGCGGGTTCTACGAGCAGTACTTC.